This T cell receptor (beta chain) was sequenced in a study of early T cells in non-severe SARS-CoV-2 infection. This clonotype was counted ten times or more. Its antigen remains unknown. This CDR3 has 19 residues. CDR1 MDHEN and CDR2 SYDVKM come from the germline V gene. Unmatched junction bases numbered 21, after V lost 6 bases and J lost 5 bases. Points from the study as a whole: Reliance on VDJdb matching favored anti-spike CD8 responses; private and CD4 specificities were missed.

The protocol attached unique molecular identifiers to individual cDNA molecules. One entry per CDR3 protein results from TCRdb running MiXCR on the 5' RACE reads. The sample carries around 67,000 distinct CDR3 sequences, around 12% recorded once. The sample was whole blood. This receptor was identified in an adult who was a healthcare worker with PCR-confirmed SARS-CoV-2 infection or an uninfected control (not recorded which). The chain recombines TRBV28 with TRBJ2-5; 10 nucleotides line up with TRBD1. The CDR3 DNA follows: TGTGCCAGCAGATCTAATCTTACCCCCGGGACAGGGGATGTTGAGACCCAGTACTTC. Translating it yields CASRSNLTPGTGDVETQYF.